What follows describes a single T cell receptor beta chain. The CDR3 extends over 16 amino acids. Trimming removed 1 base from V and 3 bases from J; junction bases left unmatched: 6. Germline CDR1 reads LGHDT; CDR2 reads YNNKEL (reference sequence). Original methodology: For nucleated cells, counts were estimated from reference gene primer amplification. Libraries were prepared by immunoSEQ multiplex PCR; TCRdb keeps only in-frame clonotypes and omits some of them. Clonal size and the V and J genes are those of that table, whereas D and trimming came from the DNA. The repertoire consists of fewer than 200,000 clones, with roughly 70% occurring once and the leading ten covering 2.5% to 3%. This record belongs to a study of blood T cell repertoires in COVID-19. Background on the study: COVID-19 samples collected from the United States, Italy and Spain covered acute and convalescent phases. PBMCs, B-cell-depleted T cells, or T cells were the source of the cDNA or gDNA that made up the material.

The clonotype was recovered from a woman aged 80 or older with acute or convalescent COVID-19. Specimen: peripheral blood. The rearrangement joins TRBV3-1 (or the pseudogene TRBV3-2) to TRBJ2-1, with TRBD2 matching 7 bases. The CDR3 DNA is TGTGCCAGCAGCCAAGGACTAGCACAAAACTACAATGAGCAGTTCTTC. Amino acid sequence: CASSQGLAQNYNEQFF.